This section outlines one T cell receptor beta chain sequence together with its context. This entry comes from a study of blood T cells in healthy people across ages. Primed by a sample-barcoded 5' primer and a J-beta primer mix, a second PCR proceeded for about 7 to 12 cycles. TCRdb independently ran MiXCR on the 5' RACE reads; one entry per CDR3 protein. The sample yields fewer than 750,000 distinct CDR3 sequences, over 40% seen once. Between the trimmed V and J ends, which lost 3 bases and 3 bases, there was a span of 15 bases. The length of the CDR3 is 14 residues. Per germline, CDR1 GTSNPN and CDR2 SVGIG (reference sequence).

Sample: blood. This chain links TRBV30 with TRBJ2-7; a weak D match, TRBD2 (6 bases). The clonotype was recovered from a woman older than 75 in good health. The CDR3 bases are TGTGCCTGGAGGAACCGGGACTTGCGCTACGAGCAGTACTTC. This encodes CAWRNRDLRYEQYF. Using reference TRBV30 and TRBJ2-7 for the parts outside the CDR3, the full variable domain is SQTIHQWPATLVQPVGSPLSLECTVEGTSNPNLYWYRQAAGRGLQLLFYSVGIGQISSEVPQNLSASRPQDRQFILSSKKLLLSDSGFYLCAWRNRDLRYEQYFGPGTRLTVT.